The 32 T cell receptor beta chains given below trace back to one sample, sequenced in a study of blood T cells in healthy people across ages. A J-beta primer mix and a sample-barcoded 5' primer were used in a second PCR of about 7 to 12 cycles. TCRdb called the 5' RACE reads again in MiXCR, with one record for every CDR3 protein. This sample carries about 640,000 distinct CDR3 sequences, roughly three fifths of them seen once, and the ten largest clones take 30% to 45%. What was sequenced was blood. The receptors were sampled from a man in his 60s in good health.

Only a few counts were recorded for this clonotype. The chain uses TRBV3-1 and TRBJ2-7; tentatively, D is TRBD2 (5 bases). Germline lookup yields CDR1 LGHDT and CDR2 YNNKEL (reference sequence). The length of the CDR3 is 14 residues. Trimming cost V 0 bases and J 3 bases, with 9 bases left between them. DNA of the CDR3: TGTGCCAGCAGCCAAGATGTAGCGAGCTACGAGCAGTACTTC. Translated, it gives CASSQDVASYEQYF.

The V call is TRBV3-1, the J call TRBJ2-5, with 8 bases matching TRBD2. Germline V CDR1 and CDR2: LGHDT, YNNKEL (reference sequence). Losses at the gene ends were 4 bases for V and 1 base for J; bases not matched to a gene: 11. There are 17 residues in the CDR3. The CDR3 loop reads CASSPLAGLAGQETQYF. The DNA for the CDR3 is TGTGCCAGCAGCCCCCTGGCCGGTCTAGCGGGCCAAGAGACCCAGTACTTC.

V gene TRBV29-1 combines with J gene TRBJ2-3; possibly TRBD1 or TRBD2 for D (5 bases each). This CDR3 contains 13 residues. V was shortened by 2 bases and J by 7 bases, with 13 bases between the two germline ends. Germline assignment: CDR1 SQVTM and CDR2 ANQGSEA. The CDR3 region is CSVEREGLNTQYF. Written as DNA, the CDR3 is TGCAGCGTTGAACGCGAGGGGTTGAATACGCAGTATTTT.

The chain carries TRBV7-2 and TRBJ2-7, with TRBD2 matching 9 bases. The ends lost 5 bases at V and 2 bases at J; junction bases unmatched: 7. Germline-derived CDR1 and CDR2 are SGHTA and FQGNSA. This CDR3 is 15 amino acids long. CDR3: CASSPGTSRAYEQYF. The CDR3 nucleotides are TGTGCCAGCAGCCCCGGGACTAGCCGAGCCTACGAGCAGTACTTC.

The chain has TRBV21-1 and TRBJ2-6; no DNA check was done on the table's D call, TRBD1. TRBV21-1 is a known pseudogene. The length of the CDR3 is 18 residues. The CDR3 nucleotides are TGTGCCAGCAGGGACAGGGGGCGCCCCAAGTCTGGGGCCAACGTCCTGACTTTC. As protein: CASRDRGRPKSGANVLTF.

This sequence joins TRBV4-2 and TRBJ2-7; 7 bases line up with TRBD1. The CDR3 is 16 residues long. The trim removed 0 bases at V and 3 bases at J, leaving 8 bases unmatched. Germline CDR1 is LGHNA and CDR2 is YNFKEQ. CDR3 bases: TGTGCCAGCAGCCAAGAAGAACCTTCAGGGGGCTACGAGCAGTACTTC. Translated, it gives CASSQEEPSGGYEQYF.

The chain carries TRBV7-7 and TRBJ2-5, with D unclear. V was trimmed by 11 bases and J by 11 bases, leaving 15 bases between them. This CDR3 spans 10 amino acids. Germline V gives CDR1 SSHAT, CDR2 FNYEAQ (reference sequence). The CDR3 reads CAPRKTLQYF. Here the CDR3 DNA reads TGTGCCCCAAGGAAGACGCTTCAGTACTTC.

The V call is TRBV29-1, the J call TRBJ2-3; 9 bases agree with TRBD2. Germline CDR1 SQVTM, CDR2 ANQGSEA. The CDR3 has 14 amino acids. Trimming removed 3 bases from V and 1 base from J; junction bases left unmatched: 2. As DNA, the CDR3 is TGCAGCGTTGATGGCGGGGGGGGCACAGATACGCAGTATTTT. It yields the protein CSVDGGGGTDTQYF.

Comment on this clonotype: The junction departs from the called germline gene at one end, perhaps through a read error. The chain employs TRBV5-5 and TRBJ2-1; D possibly matches TRBD1 or TRBD2 (5 bases each). The length of the CDR3 is 13 residues. Germline-derived CDR1 and CDR2 are SGHKS and YYEKEE (reference sequence). CDR3 region: CASGFRWGNEQFF. DNA of the CDR3: TGTGCCAGCGGCTTTCGGTGGGGGAATGAGCAGTTCTTC.

The chain combines TRBV29-1 with TRBJ1-2; D call uncertain. V lost 4 bases, J lost 8 bases, and 20 bases lay in between. Germline CDR1 SQVTM, CDR2 ANQGSEA. The CDR3 spans 14 residues. The CDR3 loop reads CSVVAGVLELGYTF. CDR3 DNA: TGCAGCGTTGTGGCAGGCGTCCTCGAATTGGGCTACACCTTC.

CDR3 DNA: TGCGCCAGCAGCGCGGGACGGGCGCGCTACAATGAGCAGTTCTTC. Translation gives CASSAGRARYNEQFF. The chain combines TRBV5-1 with TRBJ2-1, with D possibly TRBD2 on 6 matching bases. Trimming shortened V by 4 bases and J by 3 bases, and 14 bases separated the two germline ends. The germline CDR1 and CDR2 sequences are SGHRS and YFSETQ. There are 15 residues in the CDR3.

The V call is TRBV14, the J call TRBJ2-1; 9 nucleotides agree with TRBD2. V lost 2 bases, J lost 3 bases, and 5 bases stayed unmatched. The CDR3 is 16 amino acids. The germline gives CDR1 SGHDN, CDR2 FVKESK. CDR3 region: CASSQSSGVLYNEQFF. DNA of the CDR3: TGTGCCAGCAGCCAATCTAGCGGGGTACTCTACAATGAGCAGTTCTTC.

The chain is built from TRBV6-1 and TRBJ2-1; tentatively, D is TRBD1 (6 bases). Looked up from germline, CDR1 is MNHNS and CDR2 is SASEGT. The CDR3 is made up of 14 amino acids. The V end was cut by 1 base, the J end by 6 bases, with 10 bases between. CDR3 in DNA: TGTGCCAGCAGTGAAGTTGCAGGGGTCAATGAGCAGTTCTTC. This sequence encodes CASSEVAGVNEQFF.

The chain carries TRBV20-1 and TRBJ2-1; 12 bases fit TRBD2. CDR1 DFQATT and CDR2 SNEGSKA come from the germline V gene (reference sequence). This CDR3 has 14 residues. J lost 8 bases, V lost 3 bases, and 5 bases had no gene match. CDR3 residues: CSARVLAGGDEQFF. For the CDR3, the DNA is TGCAGTGCTAGGGTGCTAGCGGGGGGGGATGAGCAGTTCTTC.

This chain uses TRBV10-2 with TRBJ1-5; no definite D call. V lost 6 bases, J lost 3 bases, and 12 bases lay in between. The CDR3 consists of 14 residues. Germline V lookup: CDR1 WSHSY, CDR2 SAAADI. The CDR3 reads CASSQTELNQPQHF. The CDR3 DNA follows: TGCGCCAGCAGCCAGACGGAACTCAATCAGCCCCAGCATTTT.

The rearrangement uses TRBV10-3 and TRBJ2-5, with D perhaps assigned TRBD1 or TRBD2 (5 bases each). Germline values: CDR1 ENHRY, CDR2 SYGVKD. The length of the CDR3 is 12 residues. V was cut by 6 bases and J by 4 bases, with 9 bases left in between. The CDR3 protein is CAIRGESETQYF. CDR3 sequence (DNA): TGTGCCATCAGGGGGGAGTCAGAGACCCAGTACTTC.

The rearrangement joins TRBV20-1 to TRBJ2-1; 7 bases map to TRBD2. CDR3 length: 13 residues. The germline V gene has CDR1 DFQATT and CDR2 SNEGSKA (reference sequence). After removal of 4 bases from V and 5 bases from J, the junction contained 5 bases not matched to a gene. The CDR3 protein is CSATWDYHNEQFF. The CDR3 region has the DNA TGCAGTGCTACCTGGGACTACCACAATGAGCAGTTCTTC.

The chain has TRBV10-3 and TRBJ2-7, with D hard to call. The CDR3 runs 11 residues. CDR1 is ENHRY, CDR2 SYGVKD, per germline. With 5 bases removed from V and 4 bases from J, the gap between germline ends came to 6 bases. The CDR3 loop is CAISSGYEQYF. CDR3 nucleotide sequence: TGTGCCATCAGTTCCGGATACGAGCAGTACTTC.

The chain couples TRBV7-6 to TRBJ2-5; the D gene is possibly TRBD2 (6 bases). V was pared by 5 bases and J by 1 base, with 14 bases between. The length of the CDR3 is 15 residues. Germline V gene lookup returns CDR1 SGHVS and CDR2 FNYEAQ. The chain's CDR3 is CASSPQRALQETQYF. In nucleotides, the CDR3 is TGTGCCAGCAGCCCTCAGCGGGCCCTCCAAGAGACCCAGTACTTC.

This clonotype was counted between two and nine times. This chain connects TRBV2 to TRBJ2-1; D could derive from TRBD1 or TRBD2 (6 bases each). Germline V gene sequence: CDR1 SNHLY, CDR2 FYNNEI. The CDR3 loop spans 12 amino acids. V was pared by 3 bases and J by 8 bases, with 8 bases between. CDR3 coding DNA: TGTGCCAGCAGTGACGGGGGCTATGAGCAGTTCTTC. Amino acids: CASSDGGYEQFF.

This clonotype has just one count. Because it lacks the conserved phenylalanine or tryptophan at the end, this CDR3 is likely a read error. The V gene is TRBV4-1, the J gene TRBJ1-6; 8 nucleotides align to TRBD1. Germline lookup yields CDR1 MGHRA and CDR2 YSYEKL. The CDR3 spans 16 residues. V shed 0 bases and J 9 bases; nucleotides not matched to a gene: 7. The CDR3 DNA reads TGCGCCAGCAGCCAAGAAGGCAGGGGGCTTGGTTCACCCCTCCACTAT. Translating it yields CASSQEGRGLGSPLHY.

J is TRBJ2-5 and V is TRBV24-1; D call uncertain. The CDR3 length is 12 residues. Germline CDR1 KGHDR, CDR2 SFDVKD. V was shortened by 2 bases and J by 7 bases, with 7 bases between the two germline ends. CDR3 coding DNA: TGTGCCACCAGTGATTACTCCGGGACCCAGTACTTC. It codes for CATSDYSGTQYF.

The gene calls are TRBV20-1 and TRBJ2-5, with TRBD2 matching over 9 bases. The V segment lost 2 bases and the J segment 11 bases; nucleotides outside the gene matches: 9. The CDR3 length is 13 residues. Per the germline V gene, CDR1 is DFQATT and CDR2 is SNEGSKA (reference sequence). CDR3 in amino acids: CSARKAGGSEQYF. The CDR3 bases are TGCAGTGCTAGAAAAGCGGGGGGTTCTGAGCAGTACTTC.

The V gene is TRBV12-3 or TRBV12-4, the J gene TRBJ2-1, with 7 bases aligning to TRBD1. The V and J ends lost 5 bases and 4 bases, in that order; junction bases with no gene match: 8. The CDR3 loop spans 15 amino acids. The CDR3, as DNA: TGTGCCAGCAGTCTCAGACAGGGTAGATACAATGAGCAGTTCTTC. It specifies CASSLRQGRYNEQFF.

The V and J genes are TRBV28 and TRBJ2-3; 10 nucleotides match TRBD1. Germline V gene lookup returns CDR1 MDHEN and CDR2 SYDVKM. The J segment lost 0 bases and the V segment lost 7 bases, leaving 10 bases of the junction unmatched. The CDR3 consists of 17 residues. The CDR3 sequence is CASTGPGQGRSTDTQYF. In DNA, the CDR3 is TGTGCCAGCACCGGCCCGGGACAGGGGCGAAGCACAGATACGCAGTATTTT. The whole variable domain, filled in from reference TRBV28 and TRBJ2-3, reads DVKVTQSSRYLVKRTGEKVFLECVQDMDHENMFWYRQDPGLGLRLIYFSYDVKMKEKGDIPEGYSVSREKKERFSLILESASTNQTSMYLCASTGPGQGRSTDTQYFGPGTRLTVL.

V is TRBV19 and J is TRBJ1-2; 9 bases are shared with TRBD1. CDR1 and CDR2 from the germline V gene are LNHDA and SQIVND (reference sequence). This CDR3 is built from 13 residues. V gave up 5 bases and J gave up 4 bases; unmatched junction bases: 2. The CDR3 sequence: CASSGQGPYGYTF. CDR3 nucleotides: TGTGCCAGTAGTGGACAGGGGCCCTATGGCTACACCTTC.

The chain joins TRBV4-1 to TRBJ2-5, with D perhaps being TRBD1 or TRBD2 (5 bases each). Germline CDR1 MGHRA, CDR2 YSYEKL. This CDR3 contains 13 residues. Trimming pared 4 bases from V and 5 bases from J, leaving 11 bases between. CDR3 in DNA: TGCGCCAGCAGCCCCGAGAGGGACGAGACCCAGTACTTC. It translates to CASSPERDETQYF.

The rearrangement uses TRBV2 and TRBJ2-3; 8 bases line up with TRBD1. The CDR3 has 15 residues. The junction had 6 bases not matched to a gene; V was cut back by 2 bases and J by 5 bases. Germline loops: CDR1 SNHLY, CDR2 FYNNEI. The chain's CDR3 is CASSEIGQGVDTQYF. The CDR3 DNA reads TGTGCCAGCAGTGAAATAGGACAGGGAGTAGATACGCAGTATTTT.

This sequence joins TRBV5-6 and TRBJ1-2; 8 bases are shared with TRBD1. The V gene's germline CDR1 is SGHDT and CDR2 YYEEEE. This CDR3 is built from 15 residues. V lost 0 bases, J lost 8 bases, and 9 bases stayed unmatched. CDR3 coding DNA: TGTGCCAGCAGCTTGGGACAGGGGATTGGGAGAGGCTACACCTTC. Protein product: CASSLGQGIGRGYTF.

This clonotype was detected only a few times. This chain links TRBV29-1 with TRBJ1-4; 7 bases match TRBD1. The CDR3 consists of 14 residues. V lost 5 bases and J lost 2; bases outside the gene matches: 5. Per germline, CDR1 SQVTM and CDR2 ANQGSEA. The CDR3 DNA reads as TGCAGCGTTACCCCGGGACAGACTAATGAAAAACTGTTTTTT. Amino acid sequence: CSVTPGQTNEKLFF.

The chain recombines TRBV20-1 with TRBJ2-7; D is tentatively TRBD1 or TRBD2 (6 bases each). The J call may be wrong; the DNA end is better matched by TRBJ2-5. Germline V lookup: CDR1 DFQATT, CDR2 SNEGSKA (reference sequence). CDR3 length: 13 residues. The chain's CDR3 is CSVGGKVLETQYF. CDR3 nucleotide sequence: TGCAGTGTGGGGGGCAAAGTTCTGGAGACCCAGTACTTC.

V usage is TRBV10-3 and J usage is TRBJ2-3; D may be TRBD2 (5 bases). The CDR3 sequence is 13 residues long. Per the germline V gene, CDR1 is ENHRY and CDR2 is SYGVKD. Trimming stripped 4 bases from V and 3 bases from J, with 8 bases between. CDR3 DNA sequence: TGTGCCATCAGTGTCCCGGGGACAGATACGCAGTATTTT. It is translated as CAISVPGTDTQYF.